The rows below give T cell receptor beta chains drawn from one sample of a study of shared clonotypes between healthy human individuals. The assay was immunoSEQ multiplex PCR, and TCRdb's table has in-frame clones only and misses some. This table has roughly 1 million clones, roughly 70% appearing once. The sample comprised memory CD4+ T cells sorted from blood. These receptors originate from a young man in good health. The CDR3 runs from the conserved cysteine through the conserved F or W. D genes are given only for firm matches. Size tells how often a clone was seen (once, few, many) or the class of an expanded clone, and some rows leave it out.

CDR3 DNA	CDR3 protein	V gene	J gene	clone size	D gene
TGTGCCAGCAGCACTACAGGGGGGCCCTACGAGCAGTACTTC	CASSTTGGPYEQYF	TRBV11-2	TRBJ2-7	NA	TRBD1
TGTGCCAGCAGTTACGGCCCTCAAGCCCAGCATTTT	CASSYGPQAQHF	TRBV28	TRBJ1-5	NA	NA
TGTGCCAGCAGCTTATCGTTGGGGGGGAACACTGAAGCTTTCTTT	CASSLSLGGNTEAFF	TRBV5-6	TRBJ1-1	NA	NA
TGTGCCATCAGTGAGTGGGGGCCCGACGAGCAGTACTTC	CAISEWGPDEQYF	TRBV10-3	TRBJ2-7	NA	NA
TGTGCCAGCAGCATGGGACAGGGAAACTATGGCTACACCTTC	CASSMGQGNYGYTF	TRBV5-8	TRBJ1-2	NA	TRBD1
TGTGCCAGCAGGGGCCTCAAAAACATTCAGTACTTC	CASRGLKNIQYF	TRBV28	TRBJ2-4	NA	NA
TGTGCCAGCAGTGAGTGGTCCGATAACTATGGCTACACCTTC	CASSEWSDNYGYTF	TRBV25-1	TRBJ1-2	few	NA
TGCAGCGTGGCGAATCCCGGGACAGGGGTTATTGAAAAACTGTTTTTT	CSVANPGTGVIEKLFF	TRBV29-1	TRBJ1-4	NA	TRBD1
TGTGCCAGCAGTTCGTGGACGTTCAACCAAGAGACCCAGTACTTC	CASSSWTFNQETQYF	TRBV27	TRBJ2-5	many	NA
TGCGCCAGCAGCTTGAGGCTAGCGGGGACAGATACGCAGTATTTT	CASSLRLAGTDTQYF	TRBV5-1	TRBJ2-3	NA	TRBD2
TGTGCCAGTAGTATGGGACTAGCGGACTACTACAATGAGCAGTTCTTC	CASSMGLADYYNEQFF	TRBV19	TRBJ2-1	NA	TRBD2
TGTGCCAGCAGTAAGACAGGGGGAGAGACTGAAGCTTTCTTT	CASSKTGGETEAFF	TRBV6-1	TRBJ1-1	NA	TRBD1
TGCGCCAGCAGCCAAGAACGCTCCTACAATGAGCAGTTCTTC	CASSQERSYNEQFF	TRBV5-1	TRBJ2-1	many	NA
TGTGCCATCAGCCTGGGGCTAGCGGGGTACAATGAGCAGTTCTTC	CAISLGLAGYNEQFF	TRBV10-3	TRBJ2-1	NA	TRBD2
TGTGCCAGCAACCCCGAGAACACTGAAGCTTTCTTT	CASNPENTEAFF	TRBV2	TRBJ1-1	NA	NA
TGTGCCTGGACCGGTACAGGGAGGAGAACTAATGAAAAACTGTTTTTT	CAWTGTGRRTNEKLFF	TRBV30	TRBJ1-4	NA	NA
TGTGCCAGCAGCTTAGCAGCCGTGCAGAACACTGAAGCTTTCTTT	CASSLAAVQNTEAFF	TRBV7-2	TRBJ1-1	NA	NA
TGTGCCAGCGGAGGACAGGGCCGATTAGGTGCGGGCTACACCTTC	CASGGQGRLGAGYTF	TRBV7-2	TRBJ1-2	NA	TRBD1
TGTGCCAGCACGTGGGGGGCAGATACGCAGTATTTT	CASTWGADTQYF	TRBV6-6	TRBJ2-3	NA	NA
TGTGCCAGCAGCTCTCCCGGGACAGCCAACTATGGCTACACCTTC	CASSSPGTANYGYTF	TRBV5-4	TRBJ1-2	many	TRBD1
TGCGCCAGCAGCCGAGGACAGGGGCGCGACACTGAAGCTTTCTTT	CASSRGQGRDTEAFF	TRBV4-1	TRBJ1-1	NA	TRBD1
TGTGCCAGCAGTTACGCGGTCAGGGGTTACGAGCAGTACTTC	CASSYAVRGYEQYF	TRBV6-5	TRBJ2-7	few	NA
TGCAGCGTTGAAGTCGAGCTGCGGGGTGGCTACACCTTC	CSVEVELRGGYTF	TRBV29-1	TRBJ1-2	once	NA
TGCGCCAGCAGCCCTCGACTAGTAGGATACAATGAGCAGTTCTTC	CASSPRLVGYNEQFF	TRBV4-3	TRBJ2-1	NA	NA
TGTGCCAGCAGCTTGGCCGGGAGGACAGGGACAGATACGCAGTATTTT	CASSLAGRTGTDTQYF	TRBV5-4	TRBJ2-3	NA	NA
TGTGCCAGCAGCTTGGACAGGGGGCAGGATGAAAAACTGTTTTTT	CASSLDRGQDEKLFF	TRBV5-4	TRBJ1-4	NA	TRBD1
TGTGCCAGCCGGGCTAGCGGGGACTACGAGCAGTACTTC	CASRASGDYEQYF	TRBV2	TRBJ2-7	NA	TRBD2
TGTGCCAGTAGTAAACCGGACAGGGGGCCGGCCGGGGAGCTGTTTTTT	CASSKPDRGPAGELFF	TRBV19	TRBJ2-2	NA	TRBD1
TGTGCCAGCAGCCATTCAGGGGGAGGCGGGGAGCTGTTTTTT	CASSHSGGGGELFF	TRBV5-5	TRBJ2-2	NA	NA
TGTGCCTGGAGCGGGCTCAGCGAGCAGTACTTC	CAWSGLSEQYF	TRBV30	TRBJ2-7	NA	NA
TGTGCCAGCAGCCTCCGGGACAGGGGGGGAAATCAGCCCCAGCATTTT	CASSLRDRGGNQPQHF	TRBV7-8	TRBJ1-5	NA	TRBD1
TGTGCCAGCTCACCACCAACCGGGGAGCTGTTTTTT	CASSPPTGELFF	TRBV18	TRBJ2-2	NA	NA
TGCGCCAGCAGCCAAGGTTTCGGAGCCGGCGCGCCCCAGCATTTT	CASSQGFGAGAPQHF	TRBV4-1	TRBJ1-5	NA	NA
TGCGCCAGCAGCTTGGGTTCAGGGAGAAACACTGAAGCTTTCTTT	CASSLGSGRNTEAFF	TRBV5-1	TRBJ1-1	NA	NA
TGTGCCAGTAGTATTAGTTTGCAGGGCGGTCGATACGAGCAGTACTTC	CASSISLQGGRYEQYF	TRBV19	TRBJ2-7	NA	NA
TGTGCCAGCAACCGGGACCCCAATTCACCCCTCCACTTT	CASNRDPNSPLHF	TRBV2	TRBJ1-6	NA	NA
TGCGCCAGCAGCCAGAGACACGGGACGGGCTCCTACGAGCAGTACTTC	CASSQRHGTGSYEQYF	TRBV4-1	TRBJ2-7	NA	NA
TGTGCCACCAGCAGAGATCGAGGGTACGAGCAGTACTTC	CATSRDRGYEQYF	TRBV15	TRBJ2-7	NA	NA
TGTGCCAGCAGGGGGACACCCGGAGGAACCGGGGAGCTGTTTTTT	CASRGTPGGTGELFF	TRBV2	TRBJ2-2	once	NA
TGTGCCAGCAGCCGACCAGGGGTCCCCAGCGAGCAGTACTTC	CASSRPGVPSEQYF	TRBV11-2	TRBJ2-7	NA	NA
TGTGCCAGCAGTGATCAGGGCTACGAGCAGTACTTC	CASSDQGYEQYF	TRBV6-1	TRBJ2-7	NA	NA
TGTGCCAGCTCCCCGGGGCAGGGCAGTTCACCCCTCCACTTT	CASSPGQGSSPLHF	TRBV18	TRBJ1-6	NA	NA